This T cell receptor (beta chain) appears in the sequencing data of a study of blood T cells in healthy people across ages. Overall study results and limits: For the donors, CMV status was unknown and possibly confounded expanded clonotype changes.

It was with a sample-barcoded 5' primer and a J-beta primer mix that a second PCR of roughly 6 to 11 cycles was run. TCRdb passed the 5' RACE reads through MiXCR, listing each CDR3 protein once. The sample carries about 1,400,000 distinct CDR3 sequences, 35% to 45% recorded once. The ends lost 6 bases at V and 5 bases at J; junction bases unmatched: 12. The CDR3 covers 16 residues. This clonotype was seen only a few times. The antigen is unknown. The receptor was isolated from a woman under 30 in good health. V and J are TRBV12-3 or TRBV12-4 and TRBJ2-3; 9 nucleotides match TRBD2. Sequenced: blood. The CDR3 DNA reads as TGTGCCAGCAGCCGGCAAGGAGCGGGAGGTCGAGATACGCAGTATTTT. Residues: CASSRQGAGGRDTQYF.